Below are 19 T cell receptor beta chains sequenced from a single sample in a study of T-cell memory formation after mild COVID-19. Using its own MiXCR run on the 5' RACE reads, TCRdb lists one record per CDR3 protein. The sample consists of 110,000 to 150,000 distinct CDR3 sequences, 14% of them appearing once. Sequencing input: PBMCs or a T cell subset sorted from them (not recorded which). The receptor source for this set is an adult woman who had mild COVID-19 (a few samples of this study predate the infection). Cell type and time point are not known.

A few counts support this clonotype. J is TRBJ2-1 and V is TRBV5-1, with 8 bases fitting TRBD2. Germline V gene lookup returns CDR1 SGHRS and CDR2 YFSETQ. The CDR3 consists of 16 residues. The junction had 10 bases not matched to a gene; V was cut back by 1 base and J by 7 bases. This chain's CDR3 is CASSLYSGEGGNEQFF. The CDR3 nucleotides are TGCGCCAGCAGCTTGTATAGCGGGGAAGGGGGAAATGAGCAGTTCTTC.

The chain joins TRBV7-2 to TRBJ1-1, with 7 bases matching TRBD1. The CDR3 spans 13 residues. CDR1 is SGHTA, CDR2 FQGNSA, per germline. After removal of 1 base from V and 8 bases from J, the junction contained 4 bases not matched to a gene. The CDR3 sequence: CASSLGTGREAFF. CDR3 in DNA: TGTGCCAGCAGCTTAGGGACAGGTCGAGAAGCTTTCTTT.

The table lists this clonotype with a few counts. This CDR3 is CASSDGRGYEQYF. CDR3 DNA sequence: TGTGCCAGCAGTGATGGCCGCGGCTACGAGCAGTACTTC. This sequence joins TRBV25-1 and TRBJ2-7; D not resolved. The CDR3 is 13 residues long. V lost 3 bases, J lost 3 bases, and 9 bases lay in between. Per germline, CDR1 MGHDK and CDR2 SYGVNS.

This chain links TRBV5-6 with TRBJ2-7; D unclear. The CDR3 is 11 residues long. The germline V and J ends were trimmed by 4 bases and 5 bases, with 7 bases remaining between them. The germline V gene has CDR1 SGHDT and CDR2 YYEEEE. The CDR3 loop reads CASSMDDEQYF. CDR3 sequence (DNA): TGTGCCAGCAGCATGGACGACGAGCAGTACTTC.

This rearrangement joins TRBV7-9 to TRBJ2-7; 11 positions match TRBD2. From germline, CDR1 is SEHNR and CDR2 FQNEAQ (reference sequence). The trim removed 2 bases at V and 1 base at J, leaving 10 bases unmatched. This CDR3 is 18 amino acids long. The CDR3 coding sequence is TGTGCCAGCAGCTTACCGCAAGGGACTAGCGGAAATTCCTACGAGCAGTACTTC. Its translation: CASSLPQGTSGNSYEQYF.

The chain is built from TRBV9 and TRBJ2-3; D is unresolved. The CDR3 is 13 residues long. Per germline, CDR1 SGDLS and CDR2 YYNGEE. V lost 3 bases to trimming and J lost 0 bases, with 5 bases between them. The CDR3 sequence: CASSESSTDTQYF. In DNA form, the CDR3 reads TGTGCCAGCAGCGAGTCTAGCACAGATACGCAGTATTTT.

The V and J genes are TRBV7-3 and TRBJ2-5, with 13 bases identical to TRBD2. Germline CDR1 is SGHTA and CDR2 is FQGTGA. CDR3 length: 15 amino acids. The ends lost 4 bases at V and 5 bases at J; junction bases unmatched: 4. CDR3 amino acids: CASSSTSGGTETQYF. CDR3 DNA sequence: TGTGCCAGCAGCTCGACTAGCGGGGGGACGGAGACCCAGTACTTC.

The V gene is TRBV9, the J gene TRBJ1-5; D is possibly TRBD1 (6 bases). The CDR3 has 15 residues. Between the trimmed V and J ends, which lost 4 bases and 4 bases, there was a span of 15 bases. Germline lookup yields CDR1 SGDLS and CDR2 YYNGEE. For the CDR3, the DNA is TGTGCCAGCAGCTCCCGGGACAACATTAATCAGCCCCAGCATTTT. Protein: CASSSRDNINQPQHF.

CDR3 amino acids: CASSQRLVGYEQYF. CDR3 nucleotides: TGTGCCAGCAGCCAGCGACTAGTAGGCTACGAGCAGTACTTC. The gene calls are TRBV13 and TRBJ2-7, with D maybe TRBD2 (6 bases). Trimming took off 5 bases at V and 3 bases at J, with 14 bases between the two ends. The length of the CDR3 is 14 residues. The V gene's germline CDR1 is PRHDT and CDR2 FYEKMQ (reference sequence).

This sequence joins TRBV20-1 and TRBJ2-3; 11 bases are shared with TRBD1. CDR3 length: 15 amino acids. CDR1 is DFQATT and CDR2 is SNEGSKA in the germline V gene (reference sequence). After removal of 4 bases from V and 3 bases from J, the junction contained 6 bases not matched to a gene. DNA of the CDR3: TGCAGTGCTAAGCGGACAGGGGGCGAAACAGATACGCAGTATTTT. Protein sequence: CSAKRTGGETDTQYF.

This chain uses TRBV7-8 with TRBJ2-1; possible D gene TRBD2, 6 bases. From germline, CDR1 is SGHVS and CDR2 FQNEAQ. This CDR3 contains 20 residues. V was shortened by 0 bases and J by 0 bases, with 21 bases between the two germline ends. Here the CDR3 reads CASSLALQLSLAASYNEQFF. The DNA of the CDR3 is TGTGCCAGCAGCTTAGCGCTCCAATTGTCTTTAGCGGCCTCCTACAATGAGCAGTTCTTC.

The V gene is TRBV10-3, the J gene TRBJ2-5, with 12 nucleotides matching TRBD2. The CDR3 spans 17 residues. Germline V gives CDR1 ENHRY, CDR2 SYGVKD. The V gene end was trimmed by 0 bases and the J gene end by 4 bases; junction bases not matched to a gene: 6. For the CDR3, the DNA is TGTGCCATCAGTGAGTCGGCTAGCGGGGGGGCCGGAGAGACCCAGTACTTC. Protein product: CAISESASGGAGETQYF.

This clonotype was observed a handful of times. The chain is built from TRBV7-2 and TRBJ1-5; weak D call: TRBD1 (6 bases). The CDR3 extends over 15 amino acids. V was shortened by 3 bases and J by 0 bases, with 9 bases between the two germline ends. CDR1 is SGHTA, CDR2 FQGNSA, per germline. In DNA form, the CDR3 reads TGTGCCAGCAGCTTGGACAGCTATAGCAATCAGCCCCAGCATTTT. It encodes CASSLDSYSNQPQHF.

The chain employs TRBV4-3 and TRBJ2-3; 7 bases align to TRBD2. Germline V gene lookup returns CDR1 LGHNA and CDR2 YSLEER. This CDR3 region has 14 residues. V lost 0 bases, J lost 5 bases, and 2 bases stayed unmatched. The CDR3 nucleotides read TGCGCCAGCAGCCAAGATTGGGAGGGAGATACGCAGTATTTT. Translation: CASSQDWEGDTQYF.

The gene calls are TRBV5-4 and TRBJ1-5, with 10 nucleotides matching TRBD1. The V and J ends lost 1 base and 5 bases, in that order; junction bases with no gene match: 9. CDR1 is SGHNT, CDR2 YYREEE, per germline (reference sequence). This CDR3 has 17 residues. This chain's CDR3 is CASSLTSGTGAYQPQHF. CDR3 in DNA: TGTGCCAGCAGCTTGACTTCAGGGACAGGGGCTTATCAGCCCCAGCATTTT.

This clonotype has only a few counts. The chain uses TRBV11-2 and TRBJ2-5; 8 bases are shared with TRBD1. After removal of 2 bases from V and 2 bases from J, the junction contained 1 base not matched to a gene. CDR1 is SGHAT and CDR2 is FQNNGV in the germline V gene. CDR3 length: 14 residues. CDR3 amino acids: CASSLYRGQETQYF. Written as DNA, the CDR3 is TGTGCCAGCAGCTTATACAGGGGGCAAGAGACCCAGTACTTC.

The V and J genes are TRBV9 and TRBJ1-2; unclear D gene. CDR1 SGDLS and CDR2 YYNGEE come from the germline V gene. This CDR3 region has 14 residues. V lost 3 bases and J 6 bases, leaving 15 bases between the germline ends. CDR3 sequence: CASSATDGTNGYTF. The CDR3 DNA sequence: TGTGCCAGCAGCGCCACCGACGGTACTAATGGCTACACCTTC.

The V gene is TRBV6-6, the J gene TRBJ2-7; possibly TRBD1 or TRBD2 for D (5 bases each). The CDR3 contains 12 residues. The ends were cut back, 11 bases at V and 6 bases at J, with 17 bases in the middle. Germline V gene data show CDR1 as MNHNY and CDR2 as SVGAGI (reference sequence). CDR3 sequence (DNA): TGTGCCGGGAGAGGGGCTCGAGGCGAGCAGTACTTC. Translated, it gives CAGRGARGEQYF.

This clonotype was seen a handful of times. The chain joins TRBV7-9 to TRBJ1-1, with D hard to call. Trimming left V 1 base short and J 6 bases short, with 12 bases between. The CDR3 runs to 14 residues. Germline assignment: CDR1 SEHNR and CDR2 FQNEAQ (reference sequence). The chain's CDR3 is CASSLGRLWSEAFF. CDR3 DNA: TGTGCCAGCAGCTTAGGCAGGCTTTGGTCTGAAGCTTTCTTT.